The rows below give T cell receptor beta chains drawn from one sample of a study of blood T cell repertoires in COVID-19. TCRdb's copy holds only in-frame clones and misses some; the assay was immunoSEQ multiplex PCR. The sample records 200,000 to 250,000 clones, 75% to 90% being singletons. Source material: peripheral blood. The receptors were gathered from a man aged 30-40 years with COVID-19, enrolled during active disease. Each CDR3 is given with its conserved first and last residue.

TRBJ1-2	TRBV28	CASNPGGVLFYGYTF
TRBJ2-7	TRBV3-1/TRBV3-2	CASSQGWASDREQYF
TRBJ1-1	TRBV7-2	CASSLRQGFTEAFF
TRBJ2-7	TRBV7-8	CASTPGRTVHRREDEQYF
TRBJ2-7	TRBV9	CASSVATGEQYF
TRBJ2-7	TRBV28	CASSSWRELLYEQYF
TRBJ2-7	TRBV6-6	CASSRTSGRFGSYEQYF
TRBJ2-1	TRBV10-3	CAISRGLAGAYYNEQFF
TRBJ2-7	TRBV5-1	CASSSNGGLYEQYF
TRBJ1-1	TRBV5-4	CASSPGQGGEAFF
TRBJ1-6	TRBV15	CATSREGQGGNSYNSPLHF
TRBJ1-4	TRBV28	CASSLLQGNEKLFF
TRBJ2-1	TRBV19	CASSGAKSAGEQFF
TRBJ1-1	TRBV6-6	CASSYRGTANTEAFF
TRBJ1-2	TRBV5-1	CASSSDTTQGYGYTF
TRBJ1-2	TRBV10-3	CAISESPGVYGYTF
TRBJ2-1	TRBV6-1	CASSEARGTWYNEQFF
TRBJ1-1	TRBV6-5	CASSTGQTGNTEAFF
TRBJ1-1	TRBV19	CASSIWGDRMNTEAFF
TRBJ1-1	TRBV7-9	CASSGGGIVWTEAFF
TRBJ2-7	TRBV5-8	CASRRTSFFEGEQYF
TRBJ2-1	TRBV18	CASGGQGYNEQFF
TRBJ1-2	TRBV6-4	CASSDVPGQASSYTF
TRBJ2-7	TRBV5-1	CASRKRVRAYEQYF
TRBJ1-4	TRBV4-1	CASSQIGGRLFF
TRBJ1-2	TRBV12-3/TRBV12-4	CASSLTGNGYTF
TRBJ1-2	TRBV28	CASSSYRVGGYTF